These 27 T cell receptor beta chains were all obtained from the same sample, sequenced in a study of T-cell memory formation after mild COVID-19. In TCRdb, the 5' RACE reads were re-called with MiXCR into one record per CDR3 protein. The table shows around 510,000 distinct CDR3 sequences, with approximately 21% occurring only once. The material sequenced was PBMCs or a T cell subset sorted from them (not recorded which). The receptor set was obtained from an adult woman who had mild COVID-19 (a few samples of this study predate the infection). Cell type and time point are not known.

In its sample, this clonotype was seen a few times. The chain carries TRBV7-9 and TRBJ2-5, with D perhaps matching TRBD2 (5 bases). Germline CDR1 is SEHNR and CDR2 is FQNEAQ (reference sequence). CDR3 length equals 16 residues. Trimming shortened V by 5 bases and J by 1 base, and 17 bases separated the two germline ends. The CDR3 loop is CASSPRGGPLQETQYF. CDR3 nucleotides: TGTGCCAGCAGCCCCCGTGGAGGTCCCCTCCAAGAGACCCAGTACTTC.

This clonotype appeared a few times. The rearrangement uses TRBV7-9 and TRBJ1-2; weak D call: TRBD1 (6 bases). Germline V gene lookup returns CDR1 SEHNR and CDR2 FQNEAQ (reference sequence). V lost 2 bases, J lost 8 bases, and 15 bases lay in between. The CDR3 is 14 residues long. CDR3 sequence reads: CASSLSGGLDGYTF. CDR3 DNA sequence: TGTGCCAGCAGCTTATCCGGGGGGCTGGACGGCTACACCTTC.

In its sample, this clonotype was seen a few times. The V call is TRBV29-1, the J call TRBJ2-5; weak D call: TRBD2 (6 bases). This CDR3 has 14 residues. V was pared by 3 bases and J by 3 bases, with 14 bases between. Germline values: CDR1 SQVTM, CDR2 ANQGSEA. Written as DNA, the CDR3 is TGCAGCGTTGATTGGGGTACGGGAGAAGAGACCCAGTACTTC. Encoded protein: CSVDWGTGEETQYF.

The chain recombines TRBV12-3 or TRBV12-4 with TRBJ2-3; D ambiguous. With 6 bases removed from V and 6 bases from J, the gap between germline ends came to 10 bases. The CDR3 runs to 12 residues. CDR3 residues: CASRPARDTQYF. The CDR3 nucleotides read TGTGCCAGCAGACCAGCTAGGGATACGCAGTATTTT.

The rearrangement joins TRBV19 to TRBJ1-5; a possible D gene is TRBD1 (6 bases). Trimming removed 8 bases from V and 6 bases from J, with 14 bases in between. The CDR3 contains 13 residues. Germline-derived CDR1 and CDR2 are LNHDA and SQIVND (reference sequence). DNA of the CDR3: TGTGCCAGTGCCTTACAGGGCGGTCAGCCCCAGCATTTT. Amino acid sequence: CASALQGGQPQHF.

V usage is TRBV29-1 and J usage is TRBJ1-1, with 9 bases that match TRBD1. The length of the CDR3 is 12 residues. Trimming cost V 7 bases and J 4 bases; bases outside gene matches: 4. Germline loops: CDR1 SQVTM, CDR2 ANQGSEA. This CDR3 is CSAGQGSTEAFF. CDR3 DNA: TGCAGCGCAGGACAGGGGTCCACTGAAGCTTTCTTT.

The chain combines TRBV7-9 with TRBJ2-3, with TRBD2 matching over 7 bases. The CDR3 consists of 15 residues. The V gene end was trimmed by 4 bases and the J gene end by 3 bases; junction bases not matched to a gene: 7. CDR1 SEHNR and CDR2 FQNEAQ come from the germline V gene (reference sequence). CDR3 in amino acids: CASSSSGKATDTQYF. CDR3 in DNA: TGTGCCAGCAGCTCTAGCGGTAAAGCAACAGATACGCAGTATTTT.

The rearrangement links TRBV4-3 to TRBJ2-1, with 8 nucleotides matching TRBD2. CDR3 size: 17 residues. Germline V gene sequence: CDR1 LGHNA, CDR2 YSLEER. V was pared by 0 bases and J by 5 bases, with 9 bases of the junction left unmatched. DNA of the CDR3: TGCGCCAGCAGCCAAGATCCTGTACTAGCGGTTAACAATGAGCAGTTCTTC. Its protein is CASSQDPVLAVNNEQFF.

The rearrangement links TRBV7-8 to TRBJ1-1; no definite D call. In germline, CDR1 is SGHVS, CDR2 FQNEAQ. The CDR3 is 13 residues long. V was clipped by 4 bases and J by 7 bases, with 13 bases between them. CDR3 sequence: CASSSLDGDEAFF. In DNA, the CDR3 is TGTGCCAGCAGCTCTCTAGACGGGGATGAAGCTTTCTTT. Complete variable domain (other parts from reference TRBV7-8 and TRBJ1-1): GAGVSQSPRYKVAKRGQDVALRCDPISGHVSLFWYQQALGQGPEFLTYFQNEAQLDKSGLPSDRFFAERPEGSVSTLKIQRTQQEDSAVYLCASSSLDGDEAFFGQGTRLTVV.

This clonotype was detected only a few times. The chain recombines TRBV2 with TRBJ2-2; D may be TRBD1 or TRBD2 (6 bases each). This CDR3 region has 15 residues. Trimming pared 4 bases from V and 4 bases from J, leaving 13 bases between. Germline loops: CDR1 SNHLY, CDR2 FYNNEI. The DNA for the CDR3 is TGTGCCAGCAGTGCCCGGGGGCTTGTCACCGGGGAGCTGTTTTTT. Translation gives CASSARGLVTGELFF.

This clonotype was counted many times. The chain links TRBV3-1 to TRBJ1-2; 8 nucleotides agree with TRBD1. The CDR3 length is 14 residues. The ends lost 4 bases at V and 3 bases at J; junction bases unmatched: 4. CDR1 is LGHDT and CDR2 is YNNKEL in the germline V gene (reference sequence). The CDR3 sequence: CASSRGQGYYGYTF. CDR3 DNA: TGTGCCAGCAGCCGCGGACAGGGATACTATGGCTACACCTTC.

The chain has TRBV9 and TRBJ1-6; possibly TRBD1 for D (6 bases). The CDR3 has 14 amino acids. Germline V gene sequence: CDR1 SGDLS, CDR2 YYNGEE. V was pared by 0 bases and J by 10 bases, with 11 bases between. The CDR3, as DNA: TGTGCCAGCAGCGTAGACACAGGGCTATCACCCCTCCACTTT. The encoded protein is CASSVDTGLSPLHF.

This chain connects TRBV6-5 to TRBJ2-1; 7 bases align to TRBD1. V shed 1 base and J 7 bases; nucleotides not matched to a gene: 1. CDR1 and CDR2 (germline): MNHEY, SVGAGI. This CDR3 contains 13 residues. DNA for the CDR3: TGTGCCAGCAGTTACTTACAGGGGAATGAGCAGTTCTTC. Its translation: CASSYLQGNEQFF.

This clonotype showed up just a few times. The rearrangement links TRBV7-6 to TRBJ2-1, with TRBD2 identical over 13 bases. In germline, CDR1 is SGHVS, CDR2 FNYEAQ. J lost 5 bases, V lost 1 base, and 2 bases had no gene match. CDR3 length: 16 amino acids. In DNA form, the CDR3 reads TGTGCCAGCAGCTTAGTGGGACTAGCGGGGAACAATGAGCAGTTCTTC. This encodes CASSLVGLAGNNEQFF.

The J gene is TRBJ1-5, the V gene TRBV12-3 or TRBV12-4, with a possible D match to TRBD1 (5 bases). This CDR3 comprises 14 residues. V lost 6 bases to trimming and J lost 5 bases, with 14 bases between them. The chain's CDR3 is CASSGTARDQPQHF. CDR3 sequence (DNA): TGTGCCAGCAGCGGGACGGCGAGGGATCAGCCCCAGCATTTT.

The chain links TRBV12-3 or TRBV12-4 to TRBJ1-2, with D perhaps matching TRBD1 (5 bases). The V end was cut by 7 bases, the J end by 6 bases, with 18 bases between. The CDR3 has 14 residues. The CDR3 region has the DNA TGTGCCAGCACCCTTTTCCCAGGGTCGGATGGCTACACCTTC. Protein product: CASTLFPGSDGYTF.

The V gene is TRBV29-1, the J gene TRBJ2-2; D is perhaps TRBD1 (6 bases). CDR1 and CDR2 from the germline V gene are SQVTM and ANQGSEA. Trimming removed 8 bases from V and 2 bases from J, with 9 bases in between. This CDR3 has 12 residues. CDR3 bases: TGCAGCACACAGGGAAACACCGGGGAGCTGTTTTTT. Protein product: CSTQGNTGELFF.

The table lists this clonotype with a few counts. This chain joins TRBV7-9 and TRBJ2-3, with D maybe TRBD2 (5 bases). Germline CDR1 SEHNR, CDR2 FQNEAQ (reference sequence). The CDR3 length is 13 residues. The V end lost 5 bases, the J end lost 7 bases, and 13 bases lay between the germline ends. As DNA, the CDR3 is TGTGCCAGCAGCCTGCGAGGGTCGAATACGCAGTATTTT. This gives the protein CASSLRGSNTQYF. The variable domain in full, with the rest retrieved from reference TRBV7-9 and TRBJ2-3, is DTGVSQNPRHKITKRGQNVTFRCDPISEHNRLYWYRQTLGQGPEFLTYFQNEAQLEKSRLLSDRFSAERPKGSFSTLEIQRTEQGDSAMYLCASSLRGSNTQYFGPGTRLTVL.

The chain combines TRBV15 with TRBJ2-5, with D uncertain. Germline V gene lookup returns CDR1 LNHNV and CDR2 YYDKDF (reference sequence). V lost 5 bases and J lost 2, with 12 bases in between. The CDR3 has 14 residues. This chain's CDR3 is CATSPSQPQETQYF. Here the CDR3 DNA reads TGTGCCACCAGCCCCAGCCAGCCGCAAGAGACCCAGTACTTC.

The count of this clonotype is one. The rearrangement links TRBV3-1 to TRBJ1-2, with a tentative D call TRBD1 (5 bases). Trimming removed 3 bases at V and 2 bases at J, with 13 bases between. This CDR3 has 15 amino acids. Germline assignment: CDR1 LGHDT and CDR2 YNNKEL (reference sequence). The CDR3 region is CASSHPGGGNYGYTF. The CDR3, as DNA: TGTGCCAGCAGCCACCCGGGGGGGGGGAACTATGGCTACACCTTC.

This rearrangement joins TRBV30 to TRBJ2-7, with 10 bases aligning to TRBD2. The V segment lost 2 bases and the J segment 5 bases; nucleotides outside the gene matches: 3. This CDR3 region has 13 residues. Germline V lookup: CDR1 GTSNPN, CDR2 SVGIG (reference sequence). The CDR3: CAWSSGREDEQYF. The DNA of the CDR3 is TGTGCCTGGAGTAGCGGGAGGGAGGACGAGCAGTACTTC.

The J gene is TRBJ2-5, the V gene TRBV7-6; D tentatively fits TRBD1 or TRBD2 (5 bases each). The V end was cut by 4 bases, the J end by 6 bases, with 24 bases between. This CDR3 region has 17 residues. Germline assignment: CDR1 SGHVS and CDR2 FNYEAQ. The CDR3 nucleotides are TGTGCCAGCAGCTCTAGGGGTGGGAGCCTCCTTATGCAGACCCAGTACTTC. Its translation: CASSSRGGSLLMQTQYF.

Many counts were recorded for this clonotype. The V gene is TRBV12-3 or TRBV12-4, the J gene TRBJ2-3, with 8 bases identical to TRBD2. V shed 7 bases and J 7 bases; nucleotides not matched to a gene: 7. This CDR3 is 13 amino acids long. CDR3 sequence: CASNPSGRNTQYF. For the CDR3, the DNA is TGTGCCAGCAACCCCAGCGGGAGAAATACGCAGTATTTT.

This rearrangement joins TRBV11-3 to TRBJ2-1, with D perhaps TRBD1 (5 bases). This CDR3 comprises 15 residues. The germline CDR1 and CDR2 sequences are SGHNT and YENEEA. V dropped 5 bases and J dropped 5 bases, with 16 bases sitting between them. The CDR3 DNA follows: TGTGCCAGCAGCCGTAAACAGGCCCGGGACAATGAGCAGTTCTTC. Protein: CASSRKQARDNEQFF.

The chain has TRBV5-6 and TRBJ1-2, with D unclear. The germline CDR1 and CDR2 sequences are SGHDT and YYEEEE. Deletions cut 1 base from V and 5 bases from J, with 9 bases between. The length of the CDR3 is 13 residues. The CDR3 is CASSLSQSYGYTF. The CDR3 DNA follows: TGTGCCAGCAGCTTGTCGCAGTCTTATGGCTACACCTTC.

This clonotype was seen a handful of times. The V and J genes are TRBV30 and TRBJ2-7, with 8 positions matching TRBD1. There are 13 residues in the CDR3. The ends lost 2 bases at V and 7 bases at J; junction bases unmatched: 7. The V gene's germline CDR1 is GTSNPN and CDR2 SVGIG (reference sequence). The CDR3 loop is CAWSFRDRYEQYF. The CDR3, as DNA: TGTGCCTGGAGTTTTCGGGACAGGTATGAGCAGTACTTC.

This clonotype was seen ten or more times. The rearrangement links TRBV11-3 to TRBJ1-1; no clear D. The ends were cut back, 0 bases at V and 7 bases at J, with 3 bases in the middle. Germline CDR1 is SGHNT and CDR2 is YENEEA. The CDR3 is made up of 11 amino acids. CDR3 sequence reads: CASSLEVEAFF. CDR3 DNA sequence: TGTGCCAGCAGCTTAGAGGTTGAAGCTTTCTTT.